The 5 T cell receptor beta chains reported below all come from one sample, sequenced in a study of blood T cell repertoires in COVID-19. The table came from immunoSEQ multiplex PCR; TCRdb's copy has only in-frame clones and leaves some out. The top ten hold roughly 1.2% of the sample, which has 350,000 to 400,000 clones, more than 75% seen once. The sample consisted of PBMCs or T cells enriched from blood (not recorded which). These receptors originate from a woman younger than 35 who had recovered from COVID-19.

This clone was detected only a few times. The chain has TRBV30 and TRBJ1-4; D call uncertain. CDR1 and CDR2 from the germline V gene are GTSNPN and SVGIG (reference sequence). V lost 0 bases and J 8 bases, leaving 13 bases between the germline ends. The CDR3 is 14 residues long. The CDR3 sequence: CAWSVRLETEKLFF. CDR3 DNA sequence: TGTGCCTGGAGTGTACGGCTAGAGACCGAAAAACTGTTTTTT.

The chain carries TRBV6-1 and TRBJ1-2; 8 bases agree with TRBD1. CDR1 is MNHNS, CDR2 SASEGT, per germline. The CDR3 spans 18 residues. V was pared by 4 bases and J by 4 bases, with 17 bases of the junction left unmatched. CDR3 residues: CASSVSTGVTLPPYGYTF. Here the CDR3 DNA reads TGTGCCAGCAGTGTCTCGACAGGGGTGACTCTCCCCCCCTATGGCTACACCTTC.

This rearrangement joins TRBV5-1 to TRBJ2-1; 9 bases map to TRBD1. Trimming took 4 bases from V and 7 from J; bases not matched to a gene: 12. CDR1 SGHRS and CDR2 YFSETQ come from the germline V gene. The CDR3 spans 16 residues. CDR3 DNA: TGCGCCAGCAGCGAGATCCCGGGACAGGGTAAAAATGAGCAGTTCTTC. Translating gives CASSEIPGQGKNEQFF.

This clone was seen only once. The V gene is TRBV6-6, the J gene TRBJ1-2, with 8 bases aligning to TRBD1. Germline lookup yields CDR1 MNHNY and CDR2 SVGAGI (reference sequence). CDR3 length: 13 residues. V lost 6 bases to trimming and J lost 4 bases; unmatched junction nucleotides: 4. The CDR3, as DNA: TGTGCCAGCAGCTGGACAGGGATCTATGGCTACACCTTC. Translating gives CASSWTGIYGYTF.

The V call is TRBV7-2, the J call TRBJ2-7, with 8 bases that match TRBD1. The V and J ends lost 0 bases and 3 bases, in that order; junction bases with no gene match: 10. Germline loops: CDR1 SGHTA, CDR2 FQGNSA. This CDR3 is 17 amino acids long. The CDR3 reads CASSLAVNRGYFYEQYF. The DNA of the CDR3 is TGTGCCAGCAGCTTAGCCGTGAACAGGGGGTATTTCTACGAGCAGTACTTC.